The 28 T cell receptor beta chains below come from one sample, sequenced in a study of blood T cell repertoires in COVID-19. Sequencing was performed with immunoSEQ multiplex PCR; in TCRdb, only in-frame clones are kept and a portion is missing. Here the sample spans approximately 200,000 clones, 80% to 90% being singletons. Sample: peripheral blood. These TCRs come from a woman older than 75 with acute or convalescent COVID-19.

The chain carries TRBV11-3 and TRBJ2-3; D might be TRBD2 (7 bases). CDR3 length equals 14 residues. CDR1 and CDR2 (germline): SGHNT, YENEEA. The V end lost 8 bases, the J end lost 0 bases, and 12 bases lay between the germline ends. The CDR3 sequence: CASFAGASTDTQYF. Here the CDR3 DNA reads TGTGCCAGCTTCGCGGGGGCCAGCACAGATACGCAGTATTTT.

This sequence joins TRBV7-2 and TRBJ2-1; 16 nucleotides agree with TRBD2. Germline-derived CDR1 and CDR2 are SGHTA and FQGNSA. This CDR3 comprises 19 residues. Trimming took 7 bases from V and 0 from J; bases not matched to a gene: 9. The CDR3 reads CASTVPGLAGGLSYNEQFF. DNA of the CDR3: TGTGCCAGCACCGTACCGGGACTAGCGGGGGGGCTCTCCTACAATGAGCAGTTCTTC.

The V and J genes are TRBV19 and TRBJ2-7, with TRBD1 matching over 9 bases. The CDR3 has 18 amino acids. With 3 bases clipped from V and 2 bases from J, the junction kept 14 bases outside the gene matches. CDR1 is LNHDA and CDR2 is SQIVND in the germline V gene (reference sequence). The CDR3 region has the DNA TGTGCCAGTAGTATCGTACCAGTAACCGGGACAGGGACCTACGAGCAGTACTTC. It translates to CASSIVPVTGTGTYEQYF.

The chain couples TRBV3-1 (or the pseudogene TRBV3-2) to TRBJ2-1; 10 nucleotides line up with TRBD2. The CDR3 runs 15 residues. The germline CDR1 and CDR2 sequences are LGHDT and YNNKEL (reference sequence). With V trimmed by 2 bases and J by 9 bases, 7 bases remained unmatched. The CDR3 nucleotides are TGTGCCAGCAGCCAAACCCAGCGGGAGGGCGTTGAGCAGTTCTTC. Translation: CASSQTQREGVEQFF.

V gene TRBV3-1 (or the pseudogene TRBV3-2) combines with J gene TRBJ2-3; D not resolved. The CDR3 extends over 16 amino acids. Per the germline V gene, CDR1 is LGHDT and CDR2 is YNNKEL (reference sequence). Trimming left V 1 base short and J 1 base short, with 12 bases between. The CDR3 sequence: CASSQGVGPGTDTQYF. CDR3 DNA sequence: TGTGCCAGCAGCCAAGGAGTGGGCCCGGGCACAGATACGCAGTATTTT.

The rearrangement links TRBV29-1 to TRBJ2-4, with 8 bases fitting TRBD1. V gave up 5 bases and J gave up 8 bases; unmatched junction bases: 8. The germline gives CDR1 SQVTM, CDR2 ANQGSEA. This CDR3 contains 13 residues. For the CDR3, the DNA is TGCAGCGTTTTCCAGGGGGCGGGATACATTCAGTACTTC. It encodes CSVFQGAGYIQYF.

The chain combines TRBV27 with TRBJ1-1; D not resolved. Between the trimmed V and J ends, which lost 5 bases and 10 bases, there was a span of 11 bases. Germline assignment: CDR1 MNHEY and CDR2 SMNVEV (reference sequence). CDR3 length: 11 residues. CDR3 loop: CASSRGYAAFF. CDR3 nucleotide sequence: TGTGCCAGCAGTCGAGGGTATGCAGCTTTCTTT.

The rearrangement uses TRBV15 and TRBJ2-2, with TRBD1 matching over 7 bases. CDR3 size: 14 residues. CDR1 and CDR2 (germline): LNHNV, YYDKDF (reference sequence). The V segment lost 2 bases and the J segment 3 bases; nucleotides outside the gene matches: 0. The CDR3 DNA is TGTGCCACCAGCAGAACAGGGGACACCGGGGAGCTGTTTTTT. Its translation is CATSRTGDTGELFF.

In its sample, this clone was seen once. This chain connects TRBV27 to TRBJ2-5; 10 bases are a match to TRBD2. This CDR3 has 16 residues. Germline V gene lookup returns CDR1 MNHEY and CDR2 SMNVEV (reference sequence). V lost 3 bases, J lost 3 bases, and 7 bases stayed unmatched. In DNA form, the CDR3 reads TGTGCCAGCAGTTTCTGGGGAGCGGGGGGGAAAGAGACCCAGTACTTC. It translates to CASSFWGAGGKETQYF.

The chain carries TRBV7-9 and TRBJ1-6; D unclear. Trimming stripped 5 bases from V and 7 bases from J, with 15 bases between. CDR3 length equals 15 residues. The germline CDR1 and CDR2 sequences are SEHNR and FQNEAQ (reference sequence). The CDR3 sequence: CASSLLLNPNSPLHF. CDR3 nucleotide sequence: TGTGCCAGCAGCCTATTGTTGAATCCGAATTCACCCCTCCACTTT. Complete variable domain (other parts from reference TRBV7-9 and TRBJ1-6): DTGVSQNPRHKITKRGQNVTFRCDPISEHNRLYWYRQTLGQGPEFLTYFQNEAQLEKSRLLSDRFSAERPKGSFSTLEIQRTEQGDSAMYLCASSLLLNPNSPLHFGNGTRLTVT.

CDR3 in amino acids: CASSQGRQASYEQYF. The CDR3 coding sequence is TGCGCCAGCAGCCAAGGGAGGCAAGCCTCCTACGAGCAGTACTTC. This chain uses TRBV4-1 with TRBJ2-7; maybe TRBD2 (5 bases). CDR1 MGHRA and CDR2 YSYEKL come from the germline V gene. The CDR3 spans 15 residues. Trimming shortened V by 1 base and J by 0 bases, and 10 bases separated the two germline ends.

This clone appeared once. The chain links TRBV6-5 to TRBJ2-7, with 9 bases identical to TRBD1. The CDR3 length is 14 residues. Germline V CDR1 and CDR2: MNHEY, SVGAGI. Losses at the gene ends were 7 bases for V and 4 bases for J; bases not matched to a gene: 8. CDR3 sequence: CASMRDRDGYEQYF. The CDR3 DNA reads TGTGCCAGCATGAGGGACAGGGACGGTTACGAGCAGTACTTC.

The chain uses TRBV25-1 and TRBJ2-5, with a possible D match to TRBD2 (5 bases). The CDR3 covers 16 residues. Trimming left V 0 bases short and J 7 bases short, with 18 bases between. In germline, CDR1 is MGHDK, CDR2 SYGVNS. This CDR3 is CASSEYKTTVGGTQYF. The CDR3 coding sequence is TGTGCCAGCAGTGAATATAAGACTACTGTTGGAGGGACCCAGTACTTC.

V usage is TRBV19 and J usage is TRBJ1-5; no clear D. The CDR3 loop spans 12 amino acids. Trimming removed 11 bases at V and 4 bases at J, with 12 bases between. Germline-derived CDR1 and CDR2 are LNHDA and SQIVND (reference sequence). The CDR3 DNA reads TGTGCCTCCGGGTCAGCGAATCAGCCCCAGCATTTT. This codes for CASGSANQPQHF.

The rearrangement uses TRBV27 and TRBJ2-7; a possible D gene is TRBD2 (5 bases). V lost 2 bases to trimming and J lost 6 bases, with 17 bases between them. Germline V gives CDR1 MNHEY, CDR2 SMNVEV (reference sequence). The length of the CDR3 is 15 residues. The CDR3: CASSLDRTGYFEQYF. The CDR3 nucleotides are TGTGCCAGCAGTTTAGACCGAACGGGGTATTTCGAGCAGTACTTC.

The chain links TRBV5-4 to TRBJ2-7, with TRBD2 matching 9 bases. The V and J ends lost 0 bases and 0 bases, in that order; junction bases with no gene match: 1. CDR3 size: 15 residues. Germline CDR1 and CDR2: SGHNT and YYREEE (reference sequence). The CDR3 DNA follows: TGTGCCAGCAGCTTGGCAGCGGGGGGCTCCTACGAGCAGTACTTC. This codes for CASSLAAGGSYEQYF. The entire variable domain, with the rest obtained from reference TRBV5-4 and TRBJ2-7, is as follows: ETGVTQSPTHLIKTRGQQVTLRCSSQSGHNTVSWYQQALGQGPQFIFQYYREEENGRGNFPPRFSGLQFPNYSSELNVNALELDDSALYLCASSLAAGGSYEQYFGPGTRLTVT.

The chain links TRBV5-1 to TRBJ2-3; 12 nucleotides match TRBD1. V lost 2 bases, J lost 6 bases, and 7 bases stayed unmatched. The CDR3 sequence is 16 residues long. In germline, CDR1 is SGHRS, CDR2 YFSETQ. CDR3 amino acids: CASSFRDRGLGDTQYF. The CDR3 nucleotides read TGCGCCAGCAGCTTCCGGGACAGGGGGCTGGGGGATACGCAGTATTTT.

V gene TRBV19 combines with J gene TRBJ1-5; 7 nucleotides match TRBD1. The CDR3 consists of 18 residues. V trimming: 7 bases; J trimming: 0 bases; junction bases outside the gene matches: 15. CDR1 LNHDA and CDR2 SQIVND come from the germline V gene (reference sequence). CDR3 sequence reads: CASTKNPGQIFSNQPQHF. Written as DNA, the CDR3 is TGTGCCAGTACCAAGAATCCGGGACAGATTTTTAGCAATCAGCCCCAGCATTTT.

This clone was recorded once. The chain employs TRBV6-5 and TRBJ2-5; 8 nucleotides line up with TRBD2. CDR1 is MNHEY and CDR2 is SVGAGI in the germline V gene. After removal of 7 bases from V and 2 bases from J, the junction contained 9 bases not matched to a gene. This CDR3 has 15 amino acids. This CDR3 is CASNFAGTSQETQYF. In DNA, the CDR3 is TGTGCCAGCAACTTTGCCGGGACTAGTCAAGAGACCCAGTACTTC.

This chain links TRBV6-5 with TRBJ2-3, with D possibly being TRBD2 (6 bases). The germline CDR1 and CDR2 sequences are MNHEY and SVGAGI. V was pared by 6 bases and J by 2 bases, with 12 bases between. The CDR3 consists of 14 residues. CDR3 sequence reads: CASRTRESTDTQYF. As DNA, the CDR3 is TGTGCCAGCAGGACCCGGGAGTCCACAGATACGCAGTATTTT.

This clone appeared a single time. The chain links TRBV30 to TRBJ1-4; tentative D call: TRBD1 (5 bases). V was pared by 0 bases and J by 7 bases, with 12 bases between. The germline V gene has CDR1 GTSNPN and CDR2 SVGIG (reference sequence). This CDR3 region has 14 residues. The CDR3 sequence is CAWSVGEGGEKLFF. In DNA form, the CDR3 reads TGTGCCTGGAGTGTAGGGGAGGGCGGTGAAAAACTGTTTTTT.

The genes are TRBV9 and TRBJ1-5, with a possible D match to TRBD1 (6 bases). CDR1 is SGDLS and CDR2 is YYNGEE in the germline V gene. This CDR3 spans 14 amino acids. V was cut by 4 bases and J by 5 bases, with 13 bases left in between. The CDR3 spells CASSLQGSYQPQHF. The CDR3 DNA reads as TGTGCCAGCAGCTTACAGGGTTCTTATCAGCCCCAGCATTTT.

In its sample, this clone was seen many times. The chain uses TRBV18 and TRBJ2-1; 10 positions match TRBD2. V shed 6 bases and J 6 bases; nucleotides not matched to a gene: 11. The CDR3 is 16 amino acids. CDR1 is KGHSH, CDR2 LQKENI, per germline. The CDR3 nucleotides are TGTGCCAGCTCCCCCTCGGGGGTAGCGGGAGGCAATGAGCAGTTCTTC. Its translation: CASSPSGVAGGNEQFF.

This clone was seen a single time. The chain has TRBV5-8 and TRBJ1-1; 11 bases fit TRBD1. CDR1 is SGHTS and CDR2 is YDEGEE in the germline V gene. V was clipped by 0 bases and J by 7 bases; unmatched bases: 11. The CDR3 spans 17 residues. CDR3 DNA sequence: TGTGCCAGCAGCTTGGCCTATGGGACAGGGGGGAGAGGTGAAGCTTTCTTT. It is translated as CASSLAYGTGGRGEAFF.

The chain is built from TRBV27 and TRBJ2-1; D gene ambiguous. The CDR3 is 11 residues long. V lost 3 bases and J 6 bases, leaving 3 bases between the germline ends. The germline CDR1 and CDR2 sequences are MNHEY and SMNVEV (reference sequence). The CDR3 here is CASSFLNEQFF. CDR3 in DNA: TGTGCCAGCAGTTTCCTCAATGAGCAGTTCTTC.

This clone was seen a handful of times. Within the sample, other DNA sequences also encode this same CDR3. V and J are TRBV2 and TRBJ1-2; 7 bases are a match to TRBD1. Germline V gene sequence: CDR1 SNHLY, CDR2 FYNNEI. This CDR3 has 14 residues. V shed 5 bases, J shed 2 bases, and the junction held 5 bases outside the gene matches. The CDR3 DNA follows: TGTGCCAGCAGTAGAACAGGGGAGAACTATGGCTACACCTTC. As protein: CASSRTGENYGYTF.

The chain uses TRBV28 and TRBJ2-1; 9 nucleotides match TRBD2. The CDR3 totals 20 residues. J lost 6 bases, V lost 4 bases, and 22 bases had no gene match. The V gene's germline CDR1 is MDHEN and CDR2 SYDVKM. This CDR3 reads CASSSNSGRGVWGYGNEQFF. In DNA, the CDR3 is TGTGCCAGCAGTTCCAATAGCGGGAGAGGGGTGTGGGGATACGGCAATGAGCAGTTCTTC.

This clone appeared a single time. This chain links TRBV7-9 with TRBJ2-1; a weak D match, TRBD2 (6 bases). The CDR3 totals 14 residues. The V and J ends lost 5 bases and 4 bases respectively, with 12 bases between them. Germline V gives CDR1 SEHNR, CDR2 FQNEAQ (reference sequence). The CDR3 is CASSLVEGYNEQFF. For the CDR3, the DNA is TGTGCCAGCAGCCTCGTGGAGGGGTACAATGAGCAGTTCTTC.